Below, 12 T cell receptor beta chains from the same sample are listed, as sequenced in a study of blood T cell repertoires in COVID-19. Clones were sequenced by immunoSEQ multiplex PCR, and TCRdb holds only the in-frame ones, with some missing. The sample carries 29,000 or so clones, 70% to 90% recorded once. What was sequenced was peripheral blood. These receptor sequences come from a human donor in a cohort sampled during active COVID-19.

The V and J genes are TRBV19 and TRBJ2-1, with 10 bases identical to TRBD2. V lost 5 bases, J lost 4 bases, and 5 bases stayed unmatched. From germline, CDR1 is LNHDA and CDR2 SQIVND (reference sequence). CDR3 length equals 15 residues. As DNA, the CDR3 is TGTGCCAGTAGTGTATCTAGCGGGGGTTACAATGAGCAGTTCTTC. This gives the protein CASSVSSGGYNEQFF.

The V gene is TRBV6-5, the J gene TRBJ1-6; 7 bases match TRBD1. With 2 bases clipped from V and 7 bases from J, the junction kept 8 bases outside the gene matches. Germline V gene lookup returns CDR1 MNHEY and CDR2 SVGAGI. The CDR3 is made up of 16 amino acids. The DNA for the CDR3 is TGTGCCAGCAGTTACCGACCGGACAGGATAAATTCACCCCTCCACTTT. Translating it yields CASSYRPDRINSPLHF.

The chain carries TRBV10-3 and TRBJ1-5, with 8 positions matching TRBD1. This CDR3 has 15 residues. The V segment lost 3 bases and the J segment 4 bases; nucleotides outside the gene matches: 5. Germline V gene lookup returns CDR1 ENHRY and CDR2 SYGVKD. The CDR3 coding sequence is TGTGCCATCAGTGAAGGACAGGGAGGAAATCAGCCCCAGCATTTT. As protein: CAISEGQGGNQPQHF.

This clone has just one count. The chain couples TRBV14 to TRBJ2-1; TRBD2 aligns across 14 bases. The CDR3 covers 18 residues. V lost 5 bases, J lost 0 bases, and 6 bases stayed unmatched. CDR1 is SGHDN and CDR2 is FVKESK in the germline V gene. The CDR3 DNA sequence: TGTGCCAGCAGCGGGACTAGCGGGGGTCTAGGCTCCTACAATGAGCAGTTCTTC. It is translated as CASSGTSGGLGSYNEQFF.

J is TRBJ1-1 and V is TRBV19, with 10 bases aligning to TRBD1. In germline, CDR1 is LNHDA, CDR2 SQIVND (reference sequence). This CDR3 has 16 residues. V lost 4 bases and J lost 4; bases outside the gene matches: 9. The CDR3 coding sequence is TGTGCCAGTAGTACCATAGGACAGGGGGAAGGCACTGAAGCTTTCTTT. It yields the protein CASSTIGQGEGTEAFF.

The chain couples TRBV18 to TRBJ2-3; D might be TRBD1 (5 bases). This CDR3 spans 15 amino acids. Germline CDR1 and CDR2: KGHSH and LQKENI. Deletions cut 5 bases from V and 2 bases from J, with 14 bases between. Here the CDR3 reads CASSVPQGSTDTQYF. The CDR3 DNA sequence: TGTGCCAGCTCAGTTCCCCAGGGCTCCACAGATACGCAGTATTTT.

The chain has TRBV7-2 and TRBJ2-4, with TRBD1 matching 7 bases. CDR3 length: 17 residues. Germline V lookup: CDR1 SGHTA, CDR2 FQGNSA. The trim removed 1 base at V and 3 bases at J, leaving 9 bases unmatched. The CDR3 protein is CASSLGLGGRGKNIQYF. The CDR3 region has the DNA TGTGCCAGCAGCTTAGGGCTAGGGGGCAGAGGCAAAAACATTCAGTACTTC. The full variable domain, its missing parts supplied by reference TRBV7-2 and TRBJ2-4, is GAGVSQSPSNKVTEKGKDVELRCDPISGHTALYWYRQSLGQGLEFLIYFQGNSAPDKSGLPSDRFSAERTGGSVSTLTIQRTQQEDSAVYLCASSLGLGGRGKNIQYFGAGTRLSVL.

This clone was detected only a few times. The genes are TRBV3-1 (or the pseudogene TRBV3-2) and TRBJ2-7; D perhaps matches TRBD2 (5 bases). There are 14 residues in the CDR3. CDR1 is LGHDT, CDR2 YNNKEL, per germline (reference sequence). Trimming took 3 bases from V and 4 from J, leaving 13 bases between them. CDR3 residues: CASSQSGSPYEQYF. The CDR3 DNA is TGTGCCAGCAGCCAGTCGGGATCCCCTTACGAGCAGTACTTC.

The chain uses TRBV6-6 and TRBJ2-7, with 7 bases identical to TRBD1. The ends lost 6 bases at V and 2 bases at J; junction bases unmatched: 13. This CDR3 is 16 amino acids long. The V gene's germline CDR1 is MNHNY and CDR2 SVGAGI (reference sequence). For the CDR3, the DNA is TGTGCCAGCAGCCTCCGCCGGGACAGAGATACCTACGAGCAGTACTTC. Its translation: CASSLRRDRDTYEQYF.

The CDR3: CASSSAVAGWETQYF. Here the CDR3 DNA reads TGCGCCAGCAGCTCGGCAGTAGCGGGGTGGGAGACCCAGTACTTC. The chain combines TRBV5-1 with TRBJ2-5; 8 nucleotides match TRBD2. This CDR3 has 15 residues. Germline V lookup: CDR1 SGHRS, CDR2 YFSETQ. The trim removed 3 bases at V and 5 bases at J, leaving 9 bases unmatched.

The CDR3 bases are TGTGCCTGGAAGTTCGGGAGTTTTCGGGCTTTCTTT. Amino acid sequence: CAWKFGSFRAFF. The V gene is TRBV30, the J gene TRBJ1-1; no firm D call. The V end was cut by 4 bases, the J end by 11 bases, with 17 bases between. The CDR3 consists of 12 residues. Per the germline V gene, CDR1 is GTSNPN and CDR2 is SVGIG (reference sequence).

The V call is TRBV9, the J call TRBJ2-7; TRBD2 is a possible D gene (5 bases). The CDR3 runs to 14 residues. Trimming left V 4 bases short and J 7 bases short, with 18 bases between. CDR1 is SGDLS, CDR2 YYNGEE, per germline. CDR3 protein: CASSQDSLAREQYF. In DNA form, the CDR3 reads TGTGCCAGCAGCCAGGACTCGCTGGCCCGAGAGCAGTACTTC.